The 10 T cell receptor beta chains reported below all come from one sample, sequenced in a study of blood T cell repertoires in COVID-19. Some clones are missing from TCRdb's copy, which holds only in-frame ones; the method was immunoSEQ multiplex PCR. Of about 240,000 clones in the sample, roughly 80% were seen once. What was sequenced was peripheral blood. The receptor source for this set is a young woman with acute or convalescent COVID-19.

This clone appeared a single time. The V and J genes are TRBV5-6 and TRBJ1-3; D may be TRBD1 (6 bases). Trimming removed 3 bases at V and 3 bases at J, with 13 bases between. The CDR3 is 15 amino acids. Germline values: CDR1 SGHDT, CDR2 YYEEEE. CDR3 residues: CASSSGQWVGNTIYF. DNA of the CDR3: TGTGCCAGCAGCTCCGGACAGTGGGTTGGAAACACCATATATTTT.

The chain combines TRBV10-1 with TRBJ2-3; D remains unclear. The V gene's germline CDR1 is WNHNN and CDR2 SYGVQD (reference sequence). V was cut by 2 bases and J by 3 bases, with 9 bases left in between. There are 14 residues in the CDR3. The DNA for the CDR3 is TGCGCCAGCAGTGAGGAAACAACGACAGATACGCAGTATTTT. It encodes CASSEETTTDTQYF.

This clone was picked up a small number of times. The CDR3 is CASSPRGGANEQYF. DNA of the CDR3: TGTGCCAGCTCACCACGTGGGGGGGCGAACGAGCAGTACTTC. This rearrangement joins TRBV18 to TRBJ2-7; tentatively, D is TRBD2 (7 bases). Trimming left V 1 base short and J 5 bases short, with 12 bases between. The CDR3 has 14 amino acids. Germline V lookup: CDR1 KGHSH, CDR2 LQKENI.

The chain joins TRBV4-3 to TRBJ2-2, with D hard to call. Germline V lookup: CDR1 LGHNA, CDR2 YSLEER. With 4 bases removed from V and 6 bases from J, the gap between germline ends came to 12 bases. The CDR3 extends over 14 amino acids. CDR3 sequence reads: CASSPLMTAGELFF. CDR3 coding DNA: TGCGCCAGCAGCCCACTAATGACCGCCGGGGAGCTGTTTTTT.

J is TRBJ1-5 and V is TRBV5-4; TRBD1 is a possible D gene (6 bases). Trimming pared 3 bases from V and 1 base from J, leaving 11 bases between. Germline CDR1 reads SGHNT; CDR2 reads YYREEE (reference sequence). This CDR3 has 15 residues. The CDR3 sequence is CASSSGGASNQPQHF. The CDR3 nucleotides are TGTGCCAGCAGCTCGGGGGGGGCAAGCAATCAGCCCCAGCATTTT.

V and J are TRBV6-2 or TRBV6-3 and TRBJ2-4; 7 bases are a match to TRBD1. This CDR3 comprises 15 residues. Germline V CDR1 and CDR2: MNHEY, SVGEGT. The V gene end was trimmed by 5 bases and the J gene end by 2 bases; junction bases not matched to a gene: 6. The CDR3 DNA reads as TGTGCCAGCAGTCACAGGGGCGCCCCCAAAAACATTCAGTACTTC. Translation: CASSHRGAPKNIQYF.

The chain uses TRBV7-8 and TRBJ1-1, with unresolved D. CDR3 length: 15 residues. Trimming removed 1 base from V and 0 bases from J, with 9 bases in between. Germline CDR1 reads SGHVS; CDR2 reads FQNEAQ. CDR3 in DNA: TGTGCCAGCAGCTTAGGTGGCACATTGAACACTGAAGCTTTCTTT. Translating it yields CASSLGGTLNTEAFF.

This chain connects TRBV6-6 to TRBJ2-5, with TRBD2 matching over 9 bases. This CDR3 is 18 amino acids long. The germline V gene has CDR1 MNHNY and CDR2 SVGAGI (reference sequence). The ends lost 5 bases at V and 0 bases at J; junction bases unmatched: 13. Written as DNA, the CDR3 is TGTGCCAGCAGTCTACAACCTTTGGTAGCGGGGGACCAAGAGACCCAGTACTTC. As protein: CASSLQPLVAGDQETQYF.

This chain links TRBV12-5 with TRBJ2-1; 13 positions agree with TRBD2. This CDR3 contains 18 residues. V lost 4 bases to trimming and J lost 4 bases; unmatched junction nucleotides: 10. The germline CDR1 and CDR2 sequences are LGHNT and FRNRAP. Here the CDR3 DNA reads TGTGCTAGTGGTTCGCCAACTAGCGGGAGGGCCTCTTACAATGAGCAGTTCTTC. As protein: CASGSPTSGRASYNEQFF.

This clone was counted a single time. The chain couples TRBV6-5 to TRBJ2-7; the D gene is possibly TRBD2 (6 bases). The CDR3 runs to 15 residues. Trimming stripped 0 bases from V and 2 bases from J, with 11 bases between. Per germline, CDR1 MNHEY and CDR2 SVGAGI. CDR3 DNA sequence: TGTGCCAGCAGTTACTCTTCGGGAGAAACCTACGAGCAGTACTTC. It yields the protein CASSYSSGETYEQYF.